A single T cell receptor beta chain is shown here with its context. Its antigen is unidentified. Amplification used 60 Vbeta primers and 13 Jbeta primers. Repertoires were generated with immunoSEQ multiplex PCR, while TCRdb's copy carries only in-frame clones and drops some. The sample includes under 250,000 clones, roughly 84% of them seen just once. The record originates from a study of cytomegalovirus exposure and HLA in healthy donors. Germline CDR1 is SGHDT and CDR2 is YYEEEE. Trimming removed 5 bases from V and 4 bases from J; junction bases left unmatched: 11. This CDR3 is built from 15 residues. Study-wide findings and caveats: As a later analysis showed, several of the most significant clusters appeared to be linked to common viral pathogens.

The chain recombines TRBV5-6 with TRBJ1-2, with TRBD1 identical over 7 bases. Sequencing input: PBMCs. This sequence originates from a man aged 45-65 years in good health and CMV-seronegative. The CDR3 region is CASRQGQTFFYGYTF. The CDR3 DNA reads TGTGCCAGCAGGCAGGGACAGACATTTTTCTATGGCTACACCTTC.